This is a list of T cell receptor beta chains from one sample in a study of identifying expanded T cells in peripheral blood. Repertoires were generated with immunoSEQ multiplex PCR, while TCRdb's copy carries only in-frame clones and drops some. The table has some 81,000 clones, about four fifths seen once. The sequenced sample was blood. All receptors derive from a person between 18 and 70 years old in good health. The CDR3 runs from the conserved cysteine through the conserved F or W. The order of the fields is V gene, clone size, J gene, D gene, CDR3 length, CDR3 protein, CDR3 DNA. A D gene is named only where the DNA matches it firmly. Size is stated for part of the rows, as once, few or many counts, or as a class when the clone is expanded.

v_gene: TRBV19; abundance: .; j_gene: TRBJ2-3; d_gene: .; len: 13; CDR3aa: CASSPGGTDTQYF; CDR3nt: TGTGCCAGTAGCCCGGGGGGCACAGATACGCAGTATTTT
v_gene: TRBV10-1; abundance: once; j_gene: TRBJ2-7; d_gene: TRBD2; len: 17; CDR3aa: CASSPAGEEPRSCEQYF; CDR3nt: TGCGCCAGCAGTCCAGCGGGAGAAGAACCGAGAAGTTGCGAGCAGTACTTC
v_gene: TRBV7-2; abundance: .; j_gene: TRBJ2-7; d_gene: TRBD2; len: 16; CDR3aa: CASSLRWAGGPYEQYF; CDR3nt: TGTGCCAGCAGCTTACGGTGGGCGGGAGGGCCTTACGAGCAGTACTTC
v_gene: TRBV7-2; abundance: .; j_gene: TRBJ2-5; d_gene: TRBD2; len: 15; CDR3aa: CASSSGLAGGETQYF; CDR3nt: TGTGCCAGCAGCTCCGGACTAGCGGGAGGGGAGACCCAGTACTTC
v_gene: TRBV19; abundance: .; j_gene: TRBJ1-4; d_gene: .; len: 15; CDR3aa: CASSIGGQPNEKLFF; CDR3nt: TGTGCCAGTAGTATAGGTGGACAACCAAATGAAAAACTGTTTTTT
v_gene: TRBV6-5; abundance: .; j_gene: TRBJ2-1; d_gene: .; len: 16; CDR3aa: CASSYSIGQAHNEQFF; CDR3nt: TGTGCCAGCAGTTACTCGATAGGCCAGGCTCACAATGAGCAGTTCTTC
v_gene: TRBV14; abundance: .; j_gene: TRBJ1-1; d_gene: .; len: 13; CDR3aa: CASSSSLNTEAFF; CDR3nt: TGTGCCAGCAGCTCTAGCCTGAACACTGAAGCTTTCTTT
v_gene: TRBV7-3; abundance: .; j_gene: TRBJ1-1; d_gene: .; len: 15; CDR3aa: CASSLSGEGHTEAFF; CDR3nt: TGTGCCAGCAGCTTAAGCGGGGAGGGGCACACTGAAGCTTTCTTT
v_gene: TRBV4-2; abundance: .; j_gene: TRBJ1-1; d_gene: TRBD1; len: 15; CDR3aa: CASSREGTANTEAFF; CDR3nt: TGTGCCAGCAGCCGGGAAGGGACAGCGAACACTGAAGCTTTCTTT
v_gene: TRBV11-2; abundance: .; j_gene: TRBJ2-3; d_gene: TRBD1; len: 14; CDR3aa: CASVRGPTLDTQYF; CDR3nt: TGTGCCAGCGTCAGGGGGCCTACGTTGGATACGCAGTATTTT
v_gene: TRBV29-1; abundance: .; j_gene: TRBJ2-2; d_gene: .; len: 12; CDR3aa: CSVMDLTGELFF; CDR3nt: TGCAGCGTGATGGATTTAACCGGGGAGCTGTTTTTT
v_gene: TRBV28; abundance: few; j_gene: TRBJ2-7; d_gene: .; len: 11; CDR3aa: CASSLGYEQYF; CDR3nt: TGTGCCAGCAGTTTGGGGTACGAGCAGTACTTC
v_gene: TRBV21-1; abundance: .; j_gene: TRBJ1-1; d_gene: .; len: 14; CDR3aa: CASSKMVPNTEAFF; CDR3nt: TGTGCCAGCAGCAAAATGGTCCCAAACACTGAAGCTTTCTTT
v_gene: TRBV27; abundance: few; j_gene: TRBJ1-5; d_gene: TRBD1; len: 14; CDR3aa: CASRPGQGPQPQHF; CDR3nt: TGTGCCAGCAGACCGGGACAGGGACCTCAGCCCCAGCATTTT
v_gene: TRBV14; abundance: .; j_gene: TRBJ2-7; d_gene: .; len: 14; CDR3aa: CASSQEQVSYEQYF; CDR3nt: TGTGCCAGCAGCCAAGAGCAGGTATCGTACGAGCAGTACTTC
v_gene: TRBV15; abundance: .; j_gene: TRBJ2-5; d_gene: .; len: 17; CDR3aa: CATSDISGLKREETQYF; CDR3nt: TGTGCCACCAGCGACATCTCGGGACTGAAGCGGGAAGAGACCCAGTACTTC
v_gene: TRBV9; abundance: .; j_gene: TRBJ2-3; d_gene: .; len: 14; CDR3aa: CASSVIRGTDTQYF; CDR3nt: TGTGCCAGCAGCGTAATCAGGGGAACAGATACGCAGTATTTT
v_gene: TRBV19; abundance: .; j_gene: TRBJ2-3; d_gene: .; len: 13; CDR3aa: CASSNGGADTQYF; CDR3nt: TGTGCCAGTAGTAACGGGGGAGCAGATACGCAGTATTTT
v_gene: TRBV28; abundance: .; j_gene: TRBJ2-7; d_gene: TRBD2; len: 13; CDR3aa: CASSLGLAYEQYF; CDR3nt: TGTGCCAGCAGTTTAGGACTAGCTTACGAGCAGTACTTC
v_gene: TRBV7-2; abundance: .; j_gene: TRBJ2-5; d_gene: TRBD2; len: 15; CDR3aa: CASSPVSGRSETQYF; CDR3nt: TGTGCCAGCAGTCCAGTTAGCGGGAGGAGCGAGACCCAGTACTTC
v_gene: TRBV5-4; abundance: .; j_gene: TRBJ2-3; d_gene: .; len: 15; CDR3aa: CAEGRWEENTDTQYF; CDR3nt: TGTGCCGAAGGAAGGTGGGAGGAAAACACAGATACGCAGTATTTT
v_gene: TRBV19; abundance: .; j_gene: TRBJ2-3; d_gene: .; len: 15; CDR3aa: CASSMGQGRTDTQYF; CDR3nt: TGTGCCAGTAGTATGGGGCAGGGGAGGACAGATACGCAGTATTTT
v_gene: TRBV18; abundance: .; j_gene: TRBJ2-3; d_gene: TRBD2; len: 15; CDR3aa: CASSRSTSDTDTQYF; CDR3nt: TGTGCCAGCTCACGGTCGACTAGCGACACAGATACGCAGTATTTT
v_gene: TRBV9; abundance: .; j_gene: TRBJ1-5; d_gene: TRBD1; len: 15; CDR3aa: CASSGAGTGDQPQHF; CDR3nt: TGTGCCAGCAGCGGGGCCGGGACAGGGGATCAGCCCCAGCATTTT
v_gene: TRBV27; abundance: once; j_gene: TRBJ1-1; d_gene: .; len: 14; CDR3aa: CASSLSPLNTEAFF; CDR3nt: TGTGCCAGCAGTTTATCGCCTCTGAACACTGAAGCTTTCTTT
v_gene: TRBV7-2; abundance: few; j_gene: TRBJ1-2; d_gene: .; len: 15; CDR3aa: CASSLTLEYNYGYTF; CDR3nt: TGTGCCAGCAGCTTGACACTAGAATATAACTATGGCTACACCTTC
v_gene: TRBV6-5; abundance: few; j_gene: TRBJ1-3; d_gene: .; len: 16; CDR3aa: CASSYNLWGEGNTIYF; CDR3nt: TGTGCCAGCAGTTACAATCTATGGGGGGAAGGAAACACCATATATTTT
v_gene: TRBV6-5; abundance: .; j_gene: TRBJ1-2; d_gene: TRBD1; len: 12; CDR3aa: CASSRTGDGYTF; CDR3nt: TGTGCCAGCAGTAGGACAGGGGACGGCTACACCTTC
v_gene: TRBV23-1; abundance: .; j_gene: TRBJ2-1; d_gene: .; len: 18; CDR3aa: CASSLPVHSQLSYNEQFF; CDR3nt: TGCGCCAGCAGTCTCCCTGTGCACAGTCAACTCTCCTACAATGAGCAGTTCTTC
v_gene: TRBV14; abundance: .; j_gene: TRBJ1-2; d_gene: .; len: 15; CDR3aa: CASSQDTTAPYGYTF; CDR3nt: TGTGCCAGCAGCCAAGATACGACAGCCCCCTATGGCTACACCTTC
v_gene: TRBV7-2; abundance: .; j_gene: TRBJ2-3; d_gene: .; len: 15; CDR3aa: CASSLVGTSTDTQYF; CDR3nt: TGTGCCAGCAGCTTAGTAGGCACAAGCACAGATACGCAGTATTTT
v_gene: TRBV4-3; abundance: .; j_gene: TRBJ2-1; d_gene: .; len: 17; CDR3aa: CASSRSFSGLTYNEQFF; CDR3nt: TGCGCCAGCAGCCGATCATTCAGCGGCCTTACCTACAATGAGCAGTTCTTC
v_gene: TRBV27; abundance: .; j_gene: TRBJ1-1; d_gene: .; len: 14; CDR3aa: CASSFGQANTEAFF; CDR3nt: TGTGCCAGCAGTTTTGGGCAGGCGAACACTGAAGCTTTCTTT
v_gene: TRBV19; abundance: .; j_gene: TRBJ1-1; d_gene: TRBD1; len: 14; CDR3aa: CASSIDHGTGEAFF; CDR3nt: TGTGCCAGTAGTATAGACCACGGGACAGGTGAAGCTTTCTTT
v_gene: TRBV7-2; abundance: once; j_gene: TRBJ1-1; d_gene: .; len: 15; CDR3aa: CASSLARGVNTEAFF; CDR3nt: TGTGCCAGCAGCTTAGCTAGGGGGGTGAACACTGAAGCTTTCTTT